This T cell receptor (beta chain) was retrieved from a study of blood T cell repertoires in COVID-19. Across the whole study: Samples taken during acute and convalescent COVID-19 were collected in the United States, Italy and Spain.

Per the original methods: Amplification with reference gene primers provided the estimates of nucleated cell counts. Assay used: immunoSEQ multiplex PCR; TCRdb lists only in-frame clones, some missing. Clone size and the V and J calls come from that table; the DNA yielded D and trimming. The sample includes tens of thousands of clones, 81% seen only once; the top ten take more than 15%. This CDR3 comprises 13 residues. Germline CDR1 is SNHLY and CDR2 is FYNNEI. Trimming took 8 bases from V and 4 from J, leaving 14 bases between them. The source material was peripheral blood. The source of this sequence is a woman aged 60-70 years with acute or convalescent COVID-19. The rearrangement joins TRBV2 to TRBJ2-5; a possible D gene is TRBD2 (6 bases). The CDR3 DNA reads as TGTGCCAGCGTAGTGATGGGAGGAGAGACCCAGTACTTC. It translates to CASVVMGGETQYF.